The 32 T cell receptor beta chains below all came from one sample that was sequenced in a study of T-cell reconstitution after alpha-beta-depleted transplantation in children. TCRbeta library preparation incorporated unique molecular identifiers. TCRdb reprocessed the PCR reads via MiXCR and lists one record per CDR3 protein. The table lists about 360,000 distinct CDR3 sequences, about an eighth of them singletons. Sequencing was performed on PBMCs, taken from the stem cell graft. These receptors were obtained from a human donor who donated a stem cell graft to a child with Fanconi anemia.

This clonotype was seen only a few times. V gene TRBV7-2 combines with J gene TRBJ2-1; weak D call: TRBD2 (6 bases). The length of the CDR3 is 16 residues. CDR1 and CDR2 from the germline V gene are SGHTA and FQGNSA. V gave up 2 bases and J gave up 8 bases, with 19 bases separating them. This chain's CDR3 is CASSLSRASRRDEQFF. The CDR3 DNA reads as TGTGCCAGCAGCTTATCCCGGGCCAGCAGGAGGGATGAGCAGTTCTTC. The full variable domain, its missing parts supplied by reference TRBV7-2 and TRBJ2-1, is GAGVSQSPSNKVTEKGKDVELRCDPISGHTALYWYRQSLGQGLEFLIYFQGNSAPDKSGLPSDRFSAERTGGSVSTLTIQRTQQEDSAVYLCASSLSRASRRDEQFFGPGTRLTVL.

In DNA form, the CDR3 reads TGTGCCAGCAGCTCCGGACTAGCGGCGACCGAGCAGTACGTC. Amino acid sequence: CASSSGLAATEQYV. The V and J genes are TRBV6-2 or TRBV6-3 and TRBJ2-7; 10 nucleotides agree with TRBD2. Germline-derived CDR1 and CDR2 are MNHEY and SVGEGT. CDR3 length: 14 residues. Trimming cost V 6 bases and J 6 bases; bases outside gene matches: 8.

In this sample, this clonotype turned up a few times. Here the CDR3 reads CASSVGFGGGQYF. CDR3 bases: TGTGCCAGCAGCGTCGGGTTCGGGGGGGGTCAGTATTTT. The chain joins TRBV7-2 to TRBJ2-3; 8 nucleotides match TRBD2. Trimming removed 5 bases from V and 12 bases from J; junction bases left unmatched: 10. CDR1 is SGHTA, CDR2 FQGNSA, per germline. This CDR3 spans 13 amino acids.

This clonotype was observed at least ten times. The chain combines TRBV7-9 with TRBJ1-1, with a possible D match to TRBD1 (6 bases). V was cut by 11 bases and J by 3 bases, with 16 bases left in between. Germline V gene lookup returns CDR1 SEHNR and CDR2 FQNEAQ (reference sequence). This CDR3 comprises 13 residues. The CDR3 here is CAGGGRIDTEAFF. The CDR3 nucleotides read TGTGCCGGGGGGGGCAGGATCGACACTGAAGCTTTCTTT.

This clonotype was seen a handful of times. The V and J genes are TRBV15 and TRBJ2-2, with unresolved D. Germline V gene data show CDR1 as LNHNV and CDR2 as YYDKDF (reference sequence). The length of the CDR3 is 13 residues. V was cut by 0 bases and J by 6 bases, with 5 bases left in between. The CDR3 is CATSRDSPGELFF. CDR3 DNA sequence: TGTGCCACCAGCAGAGATAGTCCCGGGGAGCTGTTTTTT.

The sample holds a few counts of this clonotype. The chain carries TRBV6-2 or TRBV6-3 and TRBJ1-1; D not certain. Trimming removed 8 bases at V and 10 bases at J, with 26 bases between. From germline, CDR1 is MNHEY and CDR2 SVGEGT. The CDR3 has 15 residues. Written as DNA, the CDR3 is TGTGCCAGCTCCCAGCCGGGAAGTGGGTCAATGGGAGCTTTCTTT. The encoded protein is CASSQPGSGSMGAFF.

Remarks on this clonotype: At one of its ends the junction is not consistent with the germline gene, which may arise from a read error. The rearrangement joins TRBV4-3 to TRBJ1-2, with D uncertain. The CDR3 runs to 15 residues. Germline-derived CDR1 and CDR2 are LGHNA and YSLEER. DNA for the CDR3: TGCGCCAGCAGCCAGGAGACTATTATTAACCATGGCTACACCTTC. Amino acids: CASSQETIINHGYTF.

The chain uses TRBV28 and TRBJ1-4, with a tentative D call TRBD1 (5 bases). The length of the CDR3 is 13 residues. V shed 9 bases and J shed 7 bases, with 15 bases lying between them. Germline V lookup: CDR1 MDHEN, CDR2 SYDVKM. The CDR3 sequence: CARGARAGEKLFF. The CDR3 DNA sequence: TGTGCCAGGGGCGCCAGGGCCGGTGAAAAACTGTTTTTT.

The table lists this clonotype with many counts. The chain combines TRBV12-3 or TRBV12-4 with TRBJ2-1; D gene ambiguous. V lost 6 bases to trimming and J lost 3 bases, with 9 bases between them. This CDR3 is 13 amino acids long. DNA of the CDR3: TGTGCCAGCAGCCCCCAAAGCTACAATGAGCAGTTCTTC. Translated, it gives CASSPQSYNEQFF.

V is TRBV6-1 and J is TRBJ2-5; no firm D call. Trimming shortened V by 6 bases and J by 1 base, and 12 bases separated the two germline ends. The CDR3 covers 14 residues. Looked up from germline, CDR1 is MNHNS and CDR2 is SASEGT. This chain's CDR3 is CASRANSLQETQYF. The CDR3 DNA sequence: TGTGCCAGCAGGGCCAACTCTCTCCAAGAGACCCAGTACTTC.

This clonotype has only one observation. The V and J genes are TRBV7-8 and TRBJ2-1, with D maybe TRBD2 (7 bases). The CDR3 is made up of 15 amino acids. V shed 4 bases and J shed 3 bases, with 13 bases lying between them. CDR1 is SGHVS, CDR2 FQNEAQ, per germline. The CDR3 reads CASSSGGGDYNEQFF. The CDR3 DNA reads TGTGCCAGCAGCTCAGGAGGGGGGGACTACAATGAGCAGTTCTTC.

DNA of the CDR3: TGCGCCAGCAGCCAAGATCGGCAGCCCTACAATGAGCAGTTCTTC. It yields the protein CASSQDRQPYNEQFF. The rearrangement joins TRBV4-3 to TRBJ2-1; D is unresolved. This CDR3 region has 15 residues. V was clipped by 0 bases and J by 2 bases, with 8 bases between them. CDR1 and CDR2 from the germline V gene are LGHNA and YSLEER.

The V gene is TRBV7-2, the J gene TRBJ2-3; TRBD2 matches 7 bases. The V segment lost 4 bases and the J segment 0 bases; nucleotides outside the gene matches: 7. Germline V CDR1 and CDR2: SGHTA, FQGNSA. This CDR3 has 16 residues. CDR3 sequence reads: CASSSRRGGSTDTQYF. In DNA, the CDR3 is TGTGCCAGCAGCTCCCGGCGCGGGGGAAGCACAGATACGCAGTATTTT.

The chain combines TRBV4-1 with TRBJ2-7, with 9 bases fitting TRBD1. The CDR3 is 15 residues long. Per the germline V gene, CDR1 is MGHRA and CDR2 is YSYEKL. The V and J ends lost 3 bases and 1 base, in that order; junction bases with no gene match: 4. The CDR3 sequence: CASSQAGTGSYEQYV. The CDR3 bases are TGCGCCAGCAGCCAGGCCGGGACAGGGTCCTACGAGCAGTACGTC.

The chain has TRBV4-3 and TRBJ1-4; the D is unclear. Germline CDR1 reads LGHNA; CDR2 reads YSLEER. V was shortened by 0 bases and J by 5 bases, with 7 bases between the two germline ends. The CDR3 has 14 residues. In DNA, the CDR3 is TGCGCCAGCAGCCAAGAGTATATGAATGAAAAACTGTTTTTT. The encoded protein is CASSQEYMNEKLFF.

This clonotype has a count of ten or more. The genes are TRBV2 and TRBJ2-2; possibly TRBD1 for D (5 bases). V lost 6 bases to trimming and J lost 5 bases, with 10 bases between them. CDR3 size: 13 residues. CDR1 and CDR2 (germline): SNHLY, FYNNEI. DNA of the CDR3: TGTGCCAGCAGCCAAGGGGTTACCGGGGAGCTGTTTTTT. It yields the protein CASSQGVTGELFF.

V usage is TRBV3-1 and J usage is TRBJ1-1; weak D call: TRBD1 (6 bases). The CDR3 extends over 11 amino acids. CDR1 is LGHDT, CDR2 YNNKEL, per germline (reference sequence). Trimming stripped 8 bases from V and 10 bases from J, with 14 bases between. CDR3 sequence: CASCGEGGAFF. As DNA, the CDR3 is TGTGCCAGCTGCGGGGAGGGGGGAGCTTTCTTT.

This clonotype was counted between two and nine times. The chain joins TRBV7-2 to TRBJ2-5, with 8 nucleotides matching TRBD2. The V gene's germline CDR1 is SGHTA and CDR2 FQGNSA. Unmatched junction bases numbered 2, after V lost 1 base and J lost 4 bases. CDR3 size: 14 residues. The CDR3 DNA reads TGTGCCAGCAGCTTAGGCGGGAGGTCAGAGACCCAGTACTTC. Its protein is CASSLGGRSETQYF.

In this sample, this clonotype turned up a few times. This CDR3 is CASSQDMRDPSETQYF. The CDR3 coding sequence is TGCGCCAGCAGCCAAGATATGCGGGACCCCAGCGAGACCCAGTACTTC. This chain connects TRBV4-3 to TRBJ2-5; TRBD2 is a possible D gene (6 bases). CDR3 size: 16 residues. V lost 0 bases to trimming and J lost 5 bases, with 16 bases between them. The germline V gene encodes CDR1 LGHNA and CDR2 YSLEER.

This clonotype was observed a few times. The CDR3, as DNA: TGCGCCAGCAGCCAAGATCGTACGGGGCGGGAGACCCAGTACTTC. Amino acids: CASSQDRTGRETQYF. The genes are TRBV4-3 and TRBJ2-5; either TRBD1 or TRBD2 may supply D (5 bases each). Germline assignment: CDR1 LGHNA and CDR2 YSLEER. Deletions cut 0 bases from V and 5 bases from J, with 13 bases between. The CDR3 is made up of 15 amino acids.

There are a few counts of this clonotype. The chain uses TRBV5-1 and TRBJ1-2; 7 nucleotides line up with TRBD1. The CDR3 spans 14 residues. V lost 4 bases to trimming and J lost 2 bases; unmatched junction nucleotides: 5. The germline V gene has CDR1 SGHRS and CDR2 YFSETQ. DNA of the CDR3: TGCGCCAGCAGCATCGGGACAGTGAACTATGGCTACACCTTC. Encoded protein: CASSIGTVNYGYTF.

As for this clonotype: A much larger clone sits a single nucleotide away, making a read error possible. The chain couples TRBV10-3 to TRBJ1-1; 8 positions match TRBD1. Germline loops: CDR1 ENHRY, CDR2 SYGVKD. CDR3 size: 13 residues. CDR3 bases: TGTGTCAACGGACAGGGACCGGACACTGAAGCTTTCTTT. This translates into CVNGQGPDTEAFF.

About this clonotype: This sequence may be a read error, since a much larger clone differs from it by one base. This sequence joins TRBV4-3 and TRBJ2-7; no firm D call. This CDR3 is 13 amino acids long. Germline CDR1 LGHNA, CDR2 YSLEER. CDR3 sequence reads: CASSRTVTYEQCF. The CDR3 bases are TGCGCCAGCAGCCGGACGGTCACCTACGAGCAGTGCTTC.

This clonotype was seen a few times. The chain joins TRBV12-3 or TRBV12-4 to TRBJ2-7; D gene ambiguous. V was pared by 1 base and J by 0 bases, with 7 bases between. The CDR3 consists of 14 residues. The CDR3 loop is CASSLDSTSYEQYF. The CDR3 DNA reads as TGTGCCAGCAGTTTAGACAGTACCTCCTACGAGCAGTACTTC.

This clonotype was recorded many times. The rearrangement joins TRBV24-1 to TRBJ2-5; D call uncertain. CDR1 is KGHDR, CDR2 SFDVKD, per germline. Trimming removed 4 bases from V and 2 bases from J, with 10 bases in between. The CDR3 extends over 14 amino acids. The CDR3: CATSEPDAQETQYF. The CDR3 DNA sequence: TGTGCCACCAGTGAGCCCGACGCTCAAGAGACCCAGTACTTC.

This clonotype has more than one count but fewer than ten. The chain carries TRBV5-1 and TRBJ2-1; 9 nucleotides line up with TRBD1. The CDR3 covers 13 residues. Germline V gives CDR1 SGHRS, CDR2 YFSETQ. V trimming: 7 bases; J trimming: 8 bases; junction bases outside the gene matches: 7. For the CDR3, the DNA is TGCGCCAGCGGGGGACAGGGTTTCCATGAGCAGTTCTTC. This translates into CASGGQGFHEQFF.

The V and J genes are TRBV11-2 and TRBJ2-7; unclear D gene. The germline gives CDR1 SGHAT, CDR2 FQNNGV. V was shortened by 5 bases and J by 6 bases, with 20 bases between the two germline ends. The CDR3 is made up of 15 amino acids. CDR3 region: CASSTAGRGSPEQYF. The CDR3, as DNA: TGTGCCAGCAGCACTGCCGGCCGCGGTAGTCCCGAGCAGTACTTC.

V usage is TRBV3-1 and J usage is TRBJ1-1; maybe TRBD1 (6 bases). CDR1 is LGHDT and CDR2 is YNNKEL in the germline V gene (reference sequence). CDR3 length: 14 amino acids. Trimming pared 1 base from V and 5 bases from J, leaving 11 bases between. The CDR3 nucleotides are TGTGCCAGCAGCCAAGGTACAGGGCGGACTGAAGCTTTCTTT. Translated: CASSQGTGRTEAFF.

J is TRBJ1-2 and V is TRBV2; no reliable D call. The V gene lost 5 bases and the J gene lost 5 bases, with 15 bases spanning the gap. Looked up from germline, CDR1 is SNHLY and CDR2 is FYNNEI. The CDR3 loop spans 14 amino acids. The CDR3 bases are TGTGCCAGCAGTCGGAGAAGTAAGGCGTATGGCTACACCTTC. This codes for CASSRRSKAYGYTF.

This clonotype has more than one count but fewer than ten. This sequence joins TRBV7-9 and TRBJ1-2, with D unclear. V dropped 2 bases and J dropped 6 bases, with 7 bases sitting between them. This CDR3 contains 12 residues. CDR1 and CDR2 (germline): SEHNR, FQNEAQ (reference sequence). The CDR3 DNA follows: TGTGCCAGCAGCTTATGGAGGGATGGCTACACCTTC. Amino acids: CASSLWRDGYTF.

At least ten counts were recorded for this clonotype. The rearrangement joins TRBV4-2 to TRBJ1-3, with TRBD1 as a possible D gene (6 bases). The CDR3 totals 15 residues. V lost 4 bases, J lost 2 bases, and 12 bases lay in between. Germline V CDR1 and CDR2: LGHNA, YNFKEQ. CDR3 region: CASSPEWTAGNTIYF. DNA of the CDR3: TGTGCCAGCAGCCCTGAATGGACAGCTGGAAACACCATATATTTT.

This clonotype occurred a few times. The V gene is TRBV9, the J gene TRBJ2-6; 9 bases align to TRBD1. This CDR3 contains 22 residues. V dropped 0 bases and J dropped 0; count of bases not matched to a gene: 16. Germline V gene lookup returns CDR1 SGDLS and CDR2 YYNGEE. DNA for the CDR3: TGTGCCAGCAGCGTAGTGCCCCCTACAGGGGGCCGACTTAGCTCTGGGGCCAACGTCCTGACTTTC. Translating gives CASSVVPPTGGRLSSGANVLTF.